These 3 T cell receptor beta chains originate from one sample sequenced in a study of T cell responses to AZD1222 COVID-19 vaccine. Sequencing was performed with immunoSEQ multiplex PCR; in TCRdb, only in-frame clones are kept and a portion is missing. The sample has about 62,000 clones; about 87% are singletons. The input for sequencing was peripheral blood, taken on day 0 of AZD1222 vaccination. All receptors come from an adult in good health.

A note on this clone: At one end, the junction sequence differs from germline, possibly due to a read error. The V gene is TRBV2, the J gene TRBJ1-2, with a tentative D call TRBD1 (6 bases). CDR1 and CDR2 (germline): SNHLY, FYNNEI. The CDR3 loop spans 12 amino acids. The CDR3 bases are TGTGCCGGCAGACAGGAGGACTATGGCTACACCTTC. Translating it yields CAGRQEDYGYTF.

This chain joins TRBV7-9 and TRBJ2-7; a weak D match, TRBD1 (7 bases). The germline CDR1 and CDR2 sequences are SEHNR and FQNEAQ (reference sequence). V was clipped by 3 bases and J by 5 bases, with 11 bases between them. This CDR3 region has 13 residues. The CDR3 coding sequence is TGTGCCAGCAGCTTCCAGGGGGGCGACGAGCAGTACTTC. As protein: CASSFQGGDEQYF.

The V call is TRBV2, the J call TRBJ1-1; D unresolved. Germline values: CDR1 SNHLY, CDR2 FYNNEI. CDR3 length: 13 amino acids. Trimming left V 6 bases short and J 1 base short, with 9 bases between. This CDR3 is CASRFGRNTEAFF. DNA for the CDR3: TGTGCCAGCAGGTTCGGACGGAACACTGAAGCTTTCTTT.